These T cell receptor beta chains were read from a single sample in a study of T cells in Graves' hyperthyroidism and ophthalmopathy. TCRdb itself ran the multiplex PCR reads through MiXCR, one entry per CDR3 protein. The table records about 270,000 distinct CDR3 sequences, around 22% of them present only once. What was sequenced was blood. The receptors were sampled from a young man with Graves' ophthalmopathy. The CDR3 runs from the conserved cysteine through the conserved F or W. Fields, in order: CDR3 DNA, CDR3 protein, D gene, clone size, V gene, J gene. D genes are given only for firm matches. Size tells how often a clone was seen (once, few, many) or the class of an expanded clone, and some rows leave it out.

CDR3 DNA: TGTGCCACCCGGCCGGACTTTCAGAACACCGGGGAGCTGTTTTTT; CDR3 protein: CATRPDFQNTGELFF; D gene: -; clone size: many; V gene: TRBV11-2; J gene: TRBJ2-2
CDR3 DNA: TGTGCCAGCAGTTTACAGGGAAGGGGTGGCTACACCTTC; CDR3 protein: CASSLQGRGGYTF; D gene: -; clone size: few; V gene: TRBV27; J gene: TRBJ1-2
CDR3 DNA: TGTGCCAGCAGCCGCGGGGCCGAGGCAGGAAAACTGTTTTTT; CDR3 protein: CASSRGAEAGKLFF; D gene: -; clone size: few; V gene: TRBV7-8; J gene: TRBJ1-4
CDR3 DNA: TGCAGCGTCCAAAAAGGGACTTACGAGCAGTACTTC; CDR3 protein: CSVQKGTYEQYF; D gene: -; clone size: few; V gene: TRBV29-1; J gene: TRBJ2-7
CDR3 DNA: TGTGCCAGCAGTTGGACAGACGAGCAGTACTTC; CDR3 protein: CASSWTDEQYF; D gene: -; clone size: few; V gene: TRBV2; J gene: TRBJ2-7
CDR3 DNA: TGTGCCAGCAGCTTGGTGGCAGGGGCCTACGAGCAGTACTTC; CDR3 protein: CASSLVAGAYEQYF; D gene: -; clone size: many; V gene: TRBV11-1; J gene: TRBJ2-7
CDR3 DNA: TGTGCCAGCAGCTCTCTAGCGGGAGGGCCCAATGAGCAGTTCTTC; CDR3 protein: CASSSLAGGPNEQFF; D gene: TRBD2; clone size: many; V gene: TRBV11-2; J gene: TRBJ2-1
CDR3 DNA: TGCGCCAGCAGTCCCGACAGGGGACGGGACATTCAGTACTTC; CDR3 protein: CASSPDRGRDIQYF; D gene: TRBD1; clone size: few; V gene: TRBV10-2; J gene: TRBJ2-4
CDR3 DNA: TGTGCCAGCAGCTTATCTGGGTCCGGGGAGCTGTTTTTT; CDR3 protein: CASSLSGSGELFF; D gene: -; clone size: few; V gene: TRBV11-2; J gene: TRBJ2-2
CDR3 DNA: TGTGCCAGCAGTGACTATGGCTACACCTTC; CDR3 protein: CASSDYGYTF; D gene: -; clone size: -; V gene: TRBV6-1; J gene: TRBJ1-2
CDR3 DNA: TGCGCCAGCAGCCGGCTCGGACTAGCGGGAGAATCTGGAGAGACCCAGTACTTC; CDR3 protein: CASSRLGLAGESGETQYF; D gene: TRBD2; clone size: -; V gene: TRBV5-1; J gene: TRBJ2-5
CDR3 DNA: TGCGCCAGCAGAGCCGGGACAGGGTGGAGTTCACCCCTCCACTTT; CDR3 protein: CASRAGTGWSSPLHF; D gene: TRBD1; clone size: many; V gene: TRBV10-2; J gene: TRBJ1-6
CDR3 DNA: TGTGCCAGCAGCGGGGGACAGGGCTCCTACGAGCAGTACTTC; CDR3 protein: CASSGGQGSYEQYF; D gene: TRBD1; clone size: many; V gene: TRBV11-3; J gene: TRBJ2-7
CDR3 DNA: TGTGCCAGTAGCTCAGGGGTCAGGGGGCGCGCAGATACGCAGTATTTT; CDR3 protein: CASSSGVRGRADTQYF; D gene: TRBD1; clone size: once; V gene: TRBV19; J gene: TRBJ2-3
CDR3 DNA: TGTGCCAGCAGTCACAGGGTGGCTGGGGCCAACGTCCTGACTTTC; CDR3 protein: CASSHRVAGANVLTF; D gene: -; clone size: few; V gene: TRBV27; J gene: TRBJ2-6
CDR3 DNA: TGTGCCAGCAGACCCCGTGGGGGAGTTCTGAACACTGAAGCTTTCTTT; CDR3 protein: CASRPRGGVLNTEAFF; D gene: -; clone size: -; V gene: TRBV7-3; J gene: TRBJ1-1
CDR3 DNA: TGTGCCAGTAGTAGCGGGAGGTACTACGAGCAGTACTTC; CDR3 protein: CASSSGRYYEQYF; D gene: TRBD2; clone size: -; V gene: TRBV19; J gene: TRBJ2-7
CDR3 DNA: TGTGCCAGCGGTGCGGGTTGGGATGGCTACACCTTC; CDR3 protein: CASGAGWDGYTF; D gene: -; clone size: many; V gene: TRBV28; J gene: TRBJ1-2
CDR3 DNA: TGTGCCAGCAGCTTGTACCTCGACAATGAGCAGTTCTTC; CDR3 protein: CASSLYLDNEQFF; D gene: -; clone size: -; V gene: TRBV7-3; J gene: TRBJ2-1
CDR3 DNA: TGTGCCAGCAGTTTGGGTCGAATAGCGGGTATCCAAGAGACCCAGTACTTC; CDR3 protein: CASSLGRIAGIQETQYF; D gene: TRBD2; clone size: -; V gene: TRBV28; J gene: TRBJ2-5
CDR3 DNA: TGTGCCAGCAGTCGACAGAGAGATGAGCAGTTCTTC; CDR3 protein: CASSRQRDEQFF; D gene: -; clone size: many; V gene: TRBV3-1; J gene: TRBJ2-1
CDR3 DNA: TGTGCCAGCAGCCAAGGGCGAGATTCACCCCTCCACTTT; CDR3 protein: CASSQGRDSPLHF; D gene: -; clone size: many; V gene: TRBV3-1; J gene: TRBJ1-6
CDR3 DNA: TGTGCCAGCACGGGAATCATGAACACTGAAGCTTTCTTT; CDR3 protein: CASTGIMNTEAFF; D gene: -; clone size: -; V gene: TRBV6-1; J gene: TRBJ1-1
CDR3 DNA: TGTGCCAGCAGCTTGGTGGACGGAATCTATGGCTACACCTTC; CDR3 protein: CASSLVDGIYGYTF; D gene: -; clone size: -; V gene: TRBV5-8; J gene: TRBJ1-2
CDR3 DNA: TGTGCCAGCAGTATCCGACAGAACATGAACACTGAAGCTTTCTTT; CDR3 protein: CASSIRQNMNTEAFF; D gene: -; clone size: many; V gene: TRBV2; J gene: TRBJ1-1
CDR3 DNA: TGTGCCAGCTCACCAGTTATGAACACTGAAGCTTTCTTT; CDR3 protein: CASSPVMNTEAFF; D gene: -; clone size: many; V gene: TRBV18; J gene: TRBJ1-1
CDR3 DNA: TGTGCCAGCAGCTGGGGATTACTACCCTACGAGCAGTACTTC; CDR3 protein: CASSWGLLPYEQYF; D gene: -; clone size: -; V gene: TRBV27; J gene: TRBJ2-7
CDR3 DNA: TGCGCCAGCAGCGTGAAACAGGGATCTTCTGGCTACACCTTC; CDR3 protein: CASSVKQGSSGYTF; D gene: -; clone size: many; V gene: TRBV5-1; J gene: TRBJ1-2
CDR3 DNA: TGCAGTGCTAGCGGGAGTACCACAGATACGCAGTATTTT; CDR3 protein: CSASGSTTDTQYF; D gene: -; clone size: many; V gene: TRBV20-1; J gene: TRBJ2-3
CDR3 DNA: TGTGCCAGCAGGAGCGGGACTAGCGGGAGGAATGAGCAGTTCTTC; CDR3 protein: CASRSGTSGRNEQFF; D gene: TRBD2; clone size: few; V gene: TRBV9; J gene: TRBJ2-1
CDR3 DNA: TGTGCCAGTGCAAACCCCGGACTAGCGGGATTCTGGGGCTACAATGAGCAGTTCTTC; CDR3 protein: CASANPGLAGFWGYNEQFF; D gene: TRBD2; clone size: -; V gene: TRBV6-2/TRBV6-3; J gene: TRBJ2-1
CDR3 DNA: TGCAGTGCTTTTGGACAGGGAGATAATTCACCCCTCCACTTT; CDR3 protein: CSAFGQGDNSPLHF; D gene: TRBD1; clone size: -; V gene: TRBV20-1; J gene: TRBJ1-6
CDR3 DNA: TGTGCCAGTAGTATGGGGAGGGGCATGAATCAGCCCCAGCATTTT; CDR3 protein: CASSMGRGMNQPQHF; D gene: -; clone size: -; V gene: TRBV19; J gene: TRBJ1-5
CDR3 DNA: TGTGCCACGGGACAGAACACAGATACGCAGTATTTT; CDR3 protein: CATGQNTDTQYF; D gene: TRBD1; clone size: few; V gene: TRBV12-3/TRBV12-4; J gene: TRBJ2-3
CDR3 DNA: TGTGCCAGCAGCTCGATGTATGGCTACACCTTC; CDR3 protein: CASSSMYGYTF; D gene: -; clone size: many; V gene: TRBV11-2; J gene: TRBJ1-2
CDR3 DNA: TGTGCCACCAGTGATCTTCCCGGGAGGGGAGGTGGCTACACCTTC; CDR3 protein: CATSDLPGRGGGYTF; D gene: -; clone size: few; V gene: TRBV24-1; J gene: TRBJ1-2
CDR3 DNA: TGTGCCAGCAGCCCCAGTCCGCTGCGGGGCTCTAGCACAGATACGCAGTATTTT; CDR3 protein: CASSPSPLRGSSTDTQYF; D gene: -; clone size: -; V gene: TRBV7-8; J gene: TRBJ2-3
CDR3 DNA: TGTGCCAGCAGCCCCGACCTTGAAGGGGCTAGCGGGAGGGCCGTGAAGTTCTTC; CDR3 protein: CASSPDLEGASGRAVKFF; D gene: TRBD2; clone size: few; V gene: TRBV9; J gene: TRBJ2-1
CDR3 DNA: TGTGCCAGCAGGTTATCTTCCCAGGATTACTATGGCTACACCTTC; CDR3 protein: CASRLSSQDYYGYTF; D gene: -; clone size: -; V gene: TRBV6-5; J gene: TRBJ1-2
CDR3 DNA: TGTGCCAGCAGCCTCCCGGGACTAGCGGGAGGGTTTTTGGACCAAGAGACCCAGTACTTC; CDR3 protein: CASSLPGLAGGFLDQETQYF; D gene: TRBD2; clone size: -; V gene: TRBV28; J gene: TRBJ2-5
CDR3 DNA: TGTGCCAGCAGCCTCTTCGGAGCTAGCACAGATACGCAGTATTTT; CDR3 protein: CASSLFGASTDTQYF; D gene: -; clone size: few; V gene: TRBV7-3; J gene: TRBJ2-3
CDR3 DNA: TGCGCCAGCAGCTGGCTACAGGGGGCGAAGACTGAAGCTTTCTTT; CDR3 protein: CASSWLQGAKTEAFF; D gene: TRBD1; clone size: few; V gene: TRBV5-1; J gene: TRBJ1-1
CDR3 DNA: TGTGCCAGCAGCCAAGTCCAGGGGGGAGGCGAGCAGTACTTC; CDR3 protein: CASSQVQGGGEQYF; D gene: -; clone size: many; V gene: TRBV3-1; J gene: TRBJ2-7
CDR3 DNA: TGCGCCAGCAGCTCGCCGGGACTCCGGAACACTGAAGCTTTCTTT; CDR3 protein: CASSSPGLRNTEAFF; D gene: -; clone size: -; V gene: TRBV5-1; J gene: TRBJ1-1